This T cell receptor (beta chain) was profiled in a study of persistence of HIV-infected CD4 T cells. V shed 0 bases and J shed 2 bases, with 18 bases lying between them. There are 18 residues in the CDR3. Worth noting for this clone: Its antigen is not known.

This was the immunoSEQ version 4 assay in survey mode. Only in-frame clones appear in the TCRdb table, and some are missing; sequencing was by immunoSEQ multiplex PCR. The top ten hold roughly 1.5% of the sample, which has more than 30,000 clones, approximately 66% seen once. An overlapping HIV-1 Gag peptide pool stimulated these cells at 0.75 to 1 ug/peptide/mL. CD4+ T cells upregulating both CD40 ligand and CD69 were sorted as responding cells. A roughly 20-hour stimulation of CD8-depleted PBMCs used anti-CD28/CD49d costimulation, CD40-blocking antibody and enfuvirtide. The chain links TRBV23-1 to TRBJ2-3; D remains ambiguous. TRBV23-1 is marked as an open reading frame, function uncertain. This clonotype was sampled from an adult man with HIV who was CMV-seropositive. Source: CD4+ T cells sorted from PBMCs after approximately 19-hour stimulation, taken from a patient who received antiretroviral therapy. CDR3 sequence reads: CASSQSSQTQHLTDTQYF. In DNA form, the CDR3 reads TGCGCCAGCAGTCAATCGTCTCAGACCCAGCACCTCACAGATACGCAGTATTTT.